This TCR beta chain derives from a study of shared clonotypes between healthy human individuals. Study observations and caveats: For sorted subsets, rarefaction showed incomplete sequencing despite large depth. Clonotype sharing among donors, it was expected, would be affected by sequencing depth. Naive CD4 clonotype sharing across several donors was approximately 5%.

Positive CCR7 selection of CD45RO-negative cells yielded the naive CD8 cells, and terminally differentiated effector memory CD45RA+ cells were excluded. Running of the assay took place at deep level. TCRdb keeps only in-frame clones here, not all; method: immunoSEQ multiplex PCR. In the table there are roughly 590,000 clones, around 95% of which are singletons. For this clone: Its antigen is unidentified.

The clonotype was recovered from a woman in her twenties or thirties in good health. Material: naive CD8+ T cells sorted from blood.

CDR3 protein: CASSGYQPQHF. The CDR3 DNA reads as TGTGCCAGCAGTGGGTATCAGCCCCAGCATTTT. The chain links TRBV28 to TRBJ1-5; D ambiguous. The CDR3 totals 11 residues. V gave up 5 bases and J gave up 5 bases, with 4 bases separating them. Germline lookup yields CDR1 MDHEN and CDR2 SYDVKM.